This T cell receptor beta chain emerged from a study of CD8 T cells in ankylosing spondylitis. From the 5' RACE reads, TCRdb called clonotypes with MiXCR, one entry per CDR3 protein. The sample yields 150,000 to 200,000 distinct CDR3 sequences, under 15% seen once. This clonotype was recorded at least ten times. CDR3 length: 14 residues. Trimming removed 3 bases at V and 4 bases at J, with 12 bases between. The TCR originated in a female donor with ankylosing spondylitis or in good health (not recorded which). V is TRBV12-3 or TRBV12-4 and J is TRBJ1-1; no firm D call. The sample comprised blood, either unsorted or a sorted T cell fraction (not recorded which). CDR3: CASSFRMSGTEAFF. The CDR3 bases are TGTGCCAGCAGTTTTCGGATGTCGGGCACTGAAGCTTTCTTT.